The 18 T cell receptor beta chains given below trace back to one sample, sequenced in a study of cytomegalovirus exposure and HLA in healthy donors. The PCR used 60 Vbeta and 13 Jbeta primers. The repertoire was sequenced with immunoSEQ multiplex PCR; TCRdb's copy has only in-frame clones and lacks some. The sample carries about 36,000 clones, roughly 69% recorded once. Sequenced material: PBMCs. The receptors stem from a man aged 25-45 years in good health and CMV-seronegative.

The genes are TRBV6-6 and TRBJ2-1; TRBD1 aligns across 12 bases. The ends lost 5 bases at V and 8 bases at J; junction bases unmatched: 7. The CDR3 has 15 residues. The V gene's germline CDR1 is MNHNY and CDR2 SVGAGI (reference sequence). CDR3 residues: CASSIGTGGRDEQFF. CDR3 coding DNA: TGTGCCAGCAGTATCGGGACAGGGGGCAGGGATGAGCAGTTCTTC.

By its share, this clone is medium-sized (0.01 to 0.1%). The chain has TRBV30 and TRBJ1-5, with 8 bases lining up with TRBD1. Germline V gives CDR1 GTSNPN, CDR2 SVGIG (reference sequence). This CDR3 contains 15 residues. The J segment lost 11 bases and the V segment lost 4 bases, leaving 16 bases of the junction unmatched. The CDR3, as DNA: TGTGCCTGGATGGCGGACAGGGTGACTCTTTGGTCCCAGCATTTT. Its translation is CAWMADRVTLWSQHF.

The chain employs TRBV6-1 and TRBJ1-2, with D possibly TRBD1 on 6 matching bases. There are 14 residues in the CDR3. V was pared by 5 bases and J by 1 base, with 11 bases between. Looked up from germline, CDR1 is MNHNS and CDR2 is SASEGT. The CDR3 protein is CASSRTASNYGYTF. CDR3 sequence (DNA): TGTGCCAGCAGTCGGACAGCCAGTAACTATGGCTACACCTTC.

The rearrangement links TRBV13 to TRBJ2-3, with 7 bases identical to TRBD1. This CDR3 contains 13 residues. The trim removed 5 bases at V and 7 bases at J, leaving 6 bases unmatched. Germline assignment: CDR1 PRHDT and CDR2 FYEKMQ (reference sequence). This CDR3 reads CASSTRQGNTQYF. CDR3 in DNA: TGTGCCAGCAGCACCCGACAGGGAAATACGCAGTATTTT.

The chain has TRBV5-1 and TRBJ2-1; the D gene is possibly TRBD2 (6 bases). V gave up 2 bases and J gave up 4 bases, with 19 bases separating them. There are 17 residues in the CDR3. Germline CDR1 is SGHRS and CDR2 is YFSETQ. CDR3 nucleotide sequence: TGCGCCAGCAGCTTTTCGAGACTAGAAGGGCTATACAATGAGCAGTTCTTC. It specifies CASSFSRLEGLYNEQFF. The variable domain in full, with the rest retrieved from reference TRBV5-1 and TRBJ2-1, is KAGVTQTPRYLIKTRGQQVTLSCSPISGHRSVSWYQQTPGQGLQFLFEYFSETQRNKGNFPGRFSGRQFSNSRSEMNVSTLELGDSALYLCASSFSRLEGLYNEQFFGPGTRLTVL.

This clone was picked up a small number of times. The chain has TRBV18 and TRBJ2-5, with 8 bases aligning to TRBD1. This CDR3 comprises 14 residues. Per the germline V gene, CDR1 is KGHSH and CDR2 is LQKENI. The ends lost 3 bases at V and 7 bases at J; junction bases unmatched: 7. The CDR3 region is CASSPTGAPRTQYF. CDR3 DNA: TGTGCCAGCTCACCGACAGGGGCCCCAAGGACCCAGTACTTC. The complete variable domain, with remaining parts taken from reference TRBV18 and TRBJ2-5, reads NAGVMQNPRHLVRRRGQEARLRCSPMKGHSHVYWYRQLPEEGLKFMVYLQKENIIDESGMPKERFSAEFPKEGPSILRIQQVVRGDSAAYFCASSPTGAPRTQYFGPGTRLLVL.

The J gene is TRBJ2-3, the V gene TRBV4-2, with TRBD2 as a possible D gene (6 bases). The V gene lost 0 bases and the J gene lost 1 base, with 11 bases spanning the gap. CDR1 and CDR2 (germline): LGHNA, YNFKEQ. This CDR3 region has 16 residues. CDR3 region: CASSQDEASGTDTQYF. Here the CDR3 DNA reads TGTGCCAGCAGCCAAGACGAGGCTAGCGGCACAGATACGCAGTATTTT.

As DNA, the CDR3 is TGCGCCAGCAGCCAAATTCGGAGACGAGAATACGAGCAGTACTTC. Translation gives CASSQIRRREYEQYF. The rearrangement uses TRBV4-1 and TRBJ2-7; D not resolved. CDR1 and CDR2 (germline): MGHRA, YSYEKL. The V gene lost 2 bases and the J gene lost 4 bases, with 15 bases spanning the gap. The CDR3 has 15 residues.

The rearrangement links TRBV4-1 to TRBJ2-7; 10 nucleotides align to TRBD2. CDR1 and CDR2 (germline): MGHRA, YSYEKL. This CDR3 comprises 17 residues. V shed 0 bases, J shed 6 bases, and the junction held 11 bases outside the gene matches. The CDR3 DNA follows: TGCGCCAGCAGCCAAGAGGGTAGTAGCGGGAGGCGGTTCGAGCAGTACTTC. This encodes CASSQEGSSGRRFEQYF.

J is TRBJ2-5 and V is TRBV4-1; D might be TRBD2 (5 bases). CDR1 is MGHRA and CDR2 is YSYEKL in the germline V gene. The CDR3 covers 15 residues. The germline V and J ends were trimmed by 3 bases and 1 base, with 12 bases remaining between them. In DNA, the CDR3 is TGCGCCAGCAGCCAGGACCGGGGAGTCCAAGAGACCCAGTACTTC. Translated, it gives CASSQDRGVQETQYF.

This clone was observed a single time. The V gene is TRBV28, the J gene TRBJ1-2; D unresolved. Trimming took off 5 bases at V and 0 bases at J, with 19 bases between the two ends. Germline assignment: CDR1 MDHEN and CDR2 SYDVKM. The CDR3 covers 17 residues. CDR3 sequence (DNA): TGTGCCAGCAGTCTCTTCGGCGGCGCATTGTCTAACTATGGCTACACCTTC. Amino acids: CASSLFGGALSNYGYTF.

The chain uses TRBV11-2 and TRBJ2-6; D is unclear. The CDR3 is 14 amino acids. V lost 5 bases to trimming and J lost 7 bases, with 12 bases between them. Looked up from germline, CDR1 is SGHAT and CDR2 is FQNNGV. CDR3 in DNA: TGTGCCAGCAGCCCGTCGTTTCCCGCCAACGTCCTGACTTTC. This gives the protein CASSPSFPANVLTF.

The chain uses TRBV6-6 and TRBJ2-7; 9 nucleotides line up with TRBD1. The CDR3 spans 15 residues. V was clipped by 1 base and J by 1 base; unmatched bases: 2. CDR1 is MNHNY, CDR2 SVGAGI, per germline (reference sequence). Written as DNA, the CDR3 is TGTGCCAGCAGTTACTTGGGACAGGGTTCCTACGAGCAGTACTTC. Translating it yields CASSYLGQGSYEQYF.

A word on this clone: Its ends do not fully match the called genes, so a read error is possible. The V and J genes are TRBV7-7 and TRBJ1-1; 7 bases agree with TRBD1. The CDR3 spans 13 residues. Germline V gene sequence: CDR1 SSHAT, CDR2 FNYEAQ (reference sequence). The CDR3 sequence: CASSLDRAAEAFF. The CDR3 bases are TGTGCTAGCAGCTTAGACAGGGCGGCTGAAGCTTTCTTT.

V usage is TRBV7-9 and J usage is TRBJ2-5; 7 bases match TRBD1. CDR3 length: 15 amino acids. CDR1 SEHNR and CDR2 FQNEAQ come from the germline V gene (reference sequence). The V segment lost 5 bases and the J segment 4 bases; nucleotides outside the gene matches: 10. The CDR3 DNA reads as TGTGCCAGCAGCAGATACAGGGGAAGGGGAGAGACCCAGTACTTC. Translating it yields CASSRYRGRGETQYF.

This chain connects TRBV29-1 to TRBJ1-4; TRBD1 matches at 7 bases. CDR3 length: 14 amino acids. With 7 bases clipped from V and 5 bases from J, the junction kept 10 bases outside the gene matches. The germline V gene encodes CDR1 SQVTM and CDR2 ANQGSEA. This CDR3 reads CSGRETGRNEKLFF. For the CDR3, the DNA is TGCAGCGGGCGAGAGACAGGGCGAAATGAAAAACTGTTTTTT.

CDR3 region: CASSEATGGSYEQYF. The CDR3 coding sequence is TGTGCCAGCAGTGAAGCGACAGGGGGCTCCTACGAGCAGTACTTC. The rearrangement joins TRBV6-1 to TRBJ2-7; 9 bases line up with TRBD1. The V gene's germline CDR1 is MNHNS and CDR2 SASEGT. The CDR3 consists of 15 residues. V trimming: 0 bases; J trimming: 0 bases; junction bases outside the gene matches: 0.

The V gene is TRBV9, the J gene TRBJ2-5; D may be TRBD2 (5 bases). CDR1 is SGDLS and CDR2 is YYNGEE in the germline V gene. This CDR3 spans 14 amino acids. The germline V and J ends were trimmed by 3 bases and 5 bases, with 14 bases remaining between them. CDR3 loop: CASSAPSGRETQYF. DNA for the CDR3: TGTGCCAGCAGCGCCCCCAGCGGTAGGGAGACCCAGTACTTC. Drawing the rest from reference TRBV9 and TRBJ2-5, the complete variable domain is DSGVTQTPKHLITATGQRVTLRCSPRSGDLSVYWYQQSLDQGLQFLIQYYNGEERAKGNILERFSAQQFPDLHSELNLSSLELGDSALYFCASSAPSGRETQYFGPGTRLLVL.